This TCR beta chain was obtained from a study of T cell responses to AZD1222 COVID-19 vaccine. Findings and limits, study-wide: Baseline serology detected seropositivity in only six or seven AZD1222 recipients. Once two AZD1222 doses were given, Spike-specific TCR breadth and depth went up.

Remarks on this clone: The target antigen is unknown.

Only in-frame clones appear in the TCRdb table, and some are missing; sequencing was by immunoSEQ multiplex PCR. Among 120,000 or so clones, 84% were seen once, and the ten largest hold around a quarter. CDR3 length equals 14 residues. Germline values: CDR1 KGHSH, CDR2 LQKENI. Trimming pared 2 bases from V and 8 bases from J, leaving 13 bases between. The TCR was taken from an adult who received the AZD1222 COVID-19 vaccine. The genes are TRBV18 and TRBJ2-4; tentatively, D is TRBD1 (6 bases). This specimen was peripheral blood, taken 28 days after the second AZD1222 dose. This chain's CDR3 is CASSPSGVGDIQYF. In DNA form, the CDR3 reads TGTGCCAGCTCACCATCAGGGGTGGGGGACATTCAGTACTTC.